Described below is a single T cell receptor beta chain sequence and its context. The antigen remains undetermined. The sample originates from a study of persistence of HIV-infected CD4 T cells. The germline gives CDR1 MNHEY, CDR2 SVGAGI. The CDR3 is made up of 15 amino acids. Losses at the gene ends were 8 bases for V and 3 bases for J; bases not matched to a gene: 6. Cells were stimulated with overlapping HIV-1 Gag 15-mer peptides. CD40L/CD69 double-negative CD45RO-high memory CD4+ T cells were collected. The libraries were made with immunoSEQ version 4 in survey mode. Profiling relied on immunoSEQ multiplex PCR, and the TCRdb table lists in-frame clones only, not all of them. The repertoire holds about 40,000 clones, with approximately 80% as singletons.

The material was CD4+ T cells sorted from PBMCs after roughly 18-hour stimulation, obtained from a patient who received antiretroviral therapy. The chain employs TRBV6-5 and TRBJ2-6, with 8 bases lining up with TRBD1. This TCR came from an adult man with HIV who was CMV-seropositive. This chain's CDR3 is CASYRDRIGANVLTF. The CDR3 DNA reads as TGTGCCAGCTACCGGGACAGGATTGGGGCCAACGTCCTGACTTTC.